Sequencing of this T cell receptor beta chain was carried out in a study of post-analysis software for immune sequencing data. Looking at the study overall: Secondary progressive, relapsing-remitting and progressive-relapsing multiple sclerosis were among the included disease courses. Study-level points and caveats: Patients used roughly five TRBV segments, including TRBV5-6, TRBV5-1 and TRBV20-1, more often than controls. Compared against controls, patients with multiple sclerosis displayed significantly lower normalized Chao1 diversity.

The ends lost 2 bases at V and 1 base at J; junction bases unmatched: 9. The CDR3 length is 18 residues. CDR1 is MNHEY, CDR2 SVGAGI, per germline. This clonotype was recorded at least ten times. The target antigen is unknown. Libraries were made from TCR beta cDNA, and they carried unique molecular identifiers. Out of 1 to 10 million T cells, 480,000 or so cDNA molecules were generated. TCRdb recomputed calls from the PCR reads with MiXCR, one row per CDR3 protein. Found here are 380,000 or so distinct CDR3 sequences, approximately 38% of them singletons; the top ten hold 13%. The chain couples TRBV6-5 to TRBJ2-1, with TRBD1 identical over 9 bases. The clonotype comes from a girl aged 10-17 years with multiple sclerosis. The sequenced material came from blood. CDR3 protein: CASSYARSGTGSYNEQFF. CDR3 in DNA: TGTGCCAGCAGTTACGCCCGGTCCGGGACAGGGTCCTACAATGAGCAGTTCTTC.